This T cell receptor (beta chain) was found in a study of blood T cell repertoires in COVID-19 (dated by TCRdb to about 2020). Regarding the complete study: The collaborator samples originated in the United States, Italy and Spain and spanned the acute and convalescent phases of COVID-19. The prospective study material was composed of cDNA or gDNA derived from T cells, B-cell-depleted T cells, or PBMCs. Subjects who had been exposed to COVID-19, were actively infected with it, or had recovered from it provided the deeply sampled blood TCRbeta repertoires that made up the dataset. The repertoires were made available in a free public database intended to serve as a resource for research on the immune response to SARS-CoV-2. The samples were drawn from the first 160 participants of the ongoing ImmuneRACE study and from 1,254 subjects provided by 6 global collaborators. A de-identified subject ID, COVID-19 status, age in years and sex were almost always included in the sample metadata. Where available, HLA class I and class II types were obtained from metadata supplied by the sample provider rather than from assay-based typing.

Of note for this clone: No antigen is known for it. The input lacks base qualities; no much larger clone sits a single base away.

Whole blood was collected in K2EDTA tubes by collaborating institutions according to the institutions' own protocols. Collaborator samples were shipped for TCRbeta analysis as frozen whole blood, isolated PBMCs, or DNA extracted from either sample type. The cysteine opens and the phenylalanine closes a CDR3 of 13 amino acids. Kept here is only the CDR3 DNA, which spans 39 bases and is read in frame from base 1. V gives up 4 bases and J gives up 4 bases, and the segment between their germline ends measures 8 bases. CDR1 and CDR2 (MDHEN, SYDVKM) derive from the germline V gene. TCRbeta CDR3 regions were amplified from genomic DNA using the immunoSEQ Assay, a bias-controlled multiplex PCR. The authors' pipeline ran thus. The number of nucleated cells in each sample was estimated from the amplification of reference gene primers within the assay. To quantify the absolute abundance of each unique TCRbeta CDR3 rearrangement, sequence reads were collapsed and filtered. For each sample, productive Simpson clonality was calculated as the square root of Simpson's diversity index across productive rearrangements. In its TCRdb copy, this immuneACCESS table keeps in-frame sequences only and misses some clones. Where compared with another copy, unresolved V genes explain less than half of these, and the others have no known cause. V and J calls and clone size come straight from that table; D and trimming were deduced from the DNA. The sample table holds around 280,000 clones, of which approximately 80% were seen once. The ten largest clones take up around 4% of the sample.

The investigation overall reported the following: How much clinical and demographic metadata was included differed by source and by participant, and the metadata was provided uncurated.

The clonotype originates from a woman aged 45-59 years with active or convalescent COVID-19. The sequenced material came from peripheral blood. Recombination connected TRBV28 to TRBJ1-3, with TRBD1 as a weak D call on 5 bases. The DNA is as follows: TGTGCCAGCAGTTGGGGGGACGGAAACACCATATATTTT. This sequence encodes CASSWGDGNTIYF.